These 31 T cell receptor beta chains were all obtained from the same sample, sequenced in a study of blood T cell repertoires in COVID-19 (TCRdb year 2020). Preparation of the library involved the immunoSEQ multiplex PCR assay. TCRdb limited this immuneACCESS table to in-frame rearrangements with V and J called. A share of clones is missing; checked studies link under half to unresolved V genes, and the rest is unexplained. Here the sample has approximately 160,000 clones; about 85% occur a single time. The top ten clonotypes cover more than 6.5% of the sample. The sample comprised peripheral blood. These receptors came from a woman aged 55-75 years with COVID-19, enrolled during active disease.

The chain joins TRBV12-5 to TRBJ2-7; 7 positions agree with TRBD1. V shed 4 bases, J shed 8 bases, and the junction held 14 bases outside the gene matches. The CDR3 is 15 residues long. Germline CDR1 and CDR2: LGHNT and FRNRAP. CDR3 loop: CASGSVTQGYLKQYF. CDR3 nucleotides: TGTGCTAGTGGTTCGGTGACACAGGGGTATCTGAAGCAGTACTTC.

The V call is TRBV12-2, the J call TRBJ1-4. TRBV12-2 is a pseudogene segment. CDR3 length equals 13 residues. This chain's CDR3 is CAKRVEPHEKLFF. Here the CDR3 DNA reads TGTGCTAAGAGGGTCGAGCCCCATGAAAAACTGTTTTTT.

This clone came up a few times. J is TRBJ2-5 and V is TRBV4-2; weak D call: TRBD1 (6 bases). Per the germline V gene, CDR1 is LGHNA and CDR2 is YNFKEQ. The germline V and J ends were trimmed by 0 bases and 5 bases, with 10 bases remaining between them. This CDR3 comprises 14 residues. CDR3 in amino acids: CASSQEGRGETQYF. CDR3 coding DNA: TGTGCCAGCAGCCAAGAGGGTAGGGGGGAGACCCAGTACTTC.

V and J are TRBV7-9 and TRBJ2-7, with a tentative D call TRBD1 (5 bases). V gave up 5 bases and J gave up 2 bases, with 10 bases separating them. The CDR3 totals 13 residues. Per the germline V gene, CDR1 is SEHNR and CDR2 is FQNEAQ (reference sequence). In DNA, the CDR3 is TGTGCCAGCAGCCTCGACAGCCCCTACGAGCAGTACTTC. Protein sequence: CASSLDSPYEQYF.

The rearrangement joins TRBV3-1 (or the pseudogene TRBV3-2) to TRBJ2-1, with D possibly being TRBD2 (6 bases). Per the germline V gene, CDR1 is LGHDT and CDR2 is YNNKEL (reference sequence). Trimming removed 0 bases at V and 6 bases at J, with 15 bases between. The CDR3 consists of 16 residues. The CDR3 loop is CASSQEGREPFNEQFF. DNA of the CDR3: TGTGCCAGCAGCCAAGAAGGGCGGGAACCTTTCAATGAGCAGTTCTTC.

The chain couples TRBV7-3 to TRBJ1-6, with a possible D match to TRBD1 (5 bases). Germline V lookup: CDR1 SGHTA, CDR2 FQGTGA. The ends were cut back, 1 base at V and 0 bases at J, with 13 bases in the middle. This CDR3 is built from 18 residues. The CDR3 spells CASSLNGGLSSYNSPLHF. CDR3 sequence (DNA): TGTGCCAGCAGCTTAAACGGGGGACTTAGCTCCTATAATTCACCCCTCCACTTT. Full variable domain (remainder filled in from reference TRBV7-3 and TRBJ1-6): GAGVSQTPSNKVTEKGKYVELRCDPISGHTALYWYRQSLGQGPEFLIYFQGTGAADDSGLPNDRFFAVRPEGSVSTLKIQRTERGDSAVYLCASSLNGGLSSYNSPLHFGNGTRLTVT.

V gene TRBV7-2 combines with J gene TRBJ1-2; 12 bases match TRBD1. V dropped 5 bases and J dropped 8; count of bases not matched to a gene: 15. CDR1 and CDR2 (germline): SGHTA, FQGNSA. This CDR3 contains 17 residues. CDR3 loop: CASSPQGQGATFGGYTF. The DNA of the CDR3 is TGTGCCAGCAGCCCCCAGGGACAGGGGGCGACTTTTGGGGGCTACACCTTC.

This clone was seen once. The chain uses TRBV7-9 and TRBJ1-5, with TRBD1 identical over 7 bases. Germline lookup yields CDR1 SEHNR and CDR2 FQNEAQ (reference sequence). V lost 1 base, J lost 5 bases, and 8 bases stayed unmatched. CDR3 length: 16 amino acids. The CDR3 bases are TGTGCCAGCAGCTTAGGAGGACTACAGGGGTATCAGCCCCAGCATTTT. Protein sequence: CASSLGGLQGYQPQHF. The full variable domain, its missing parts supplied by reference TRBV7-9 and TRBJ1-5, is DTGVSQNPRHKITKRGQNVTFRCDPISEHNRLYWYRQTLGQGPEFLTYFQNEAQLEKSRLLSDRFSAERPKGSFSTLEIQRTEQGDSAMYLCASSLGGLQGYQPQHFGDGTRLSIL.

The chain links TRBV7-6 to TRBJ2-2; 12 bases fit TRBD2. Germline CDR1 is SGHVS and CDR2 is FNYEAQ. This CDR3 spans 18 amino acids. With 5 bases clipped from V and 6 bases from J, the junction kept 13 bases outside the gene matches. The CDR3 coding sequence is TGTGCCAGCAGCCAGCGCGCTAGCGGGGGGGCAATCCCCGGGGAGCTGTTTTTT. Its translation: CASSQRASGGAIPGELFF.

The CDR3 region has the DNA TGTGCCAGCAGCCCCCTTCACGGGTCCTCCTCTGGGGCCAACGTCCTGACTTTC. Translation gives CASSPLHGSSSGANVLTF. V is TRBV3-1 (or the pseudogene TRBV3-2) and J is TRBJ2-6; D ambiguous. Germline V CDR1 and CDR2: LGHDT, YNNKEL (reference sequence). The CDR3 extends over 18 amino acids. V lost 4 bases and J 0 bases, leaving 16 bases between the germline ends.

The chain has TRBV18 and TRBJ1-5; a weak D match, TRBD1 (6 bases). Germline V gene sequence: CDR1 KGHSH, CDR2 LQKENI. V gave up 3 bases and J gave up 3 bases, with 12 bases separating them. The CDR3 is 15 residues long. The CDR3 spells CASSPGAAFNQPQHF. The CDR3, as DNA: TGTGCCAGCTCACCGGGGGCAGCATTCAATCAGCCCCAGCATTTT.

This clone was observed a few times. The CDR3 region is CASSATGLRHEPQHF. The CDR3 DNA is TGTGCCAGCAGCGCTACGGGACTCCGTCATGAGCCCCAGCATTTT. This sequence joins TRBV7-6 and TRBJ1-5; a possible D gene is TRBD1 (5 bases). This CDR3 comprises 15 residues. Germline V gives CDR1 SGHVS, CDR2 FNYEAQ. V shed 5 bases and J shed 8 bases, with 19 bases lying between them.

This clone was found a few times. Sequence at one end of the junction differs from germline and may be a read error. This chain joins TRBV7-7 and TRBJ2-2, with a tentative D call TRBD2 (6 bases). From germline, CDR1 is SSHAT and CDR2 FNYEAQ (reference sequence). This CDR3 spans 15 amino acids. The CDR3, as DNA: TGTGCTAGCACTCAGACTAGTTCGGGTAGCGGGGAGCTGTTTTTT. Encoded protein: CASTQTSSGSGELFF.

The chain couples TRBV6-5 to TRBJ1-3; D may be TRBD1 (5 bases). Germline V gives CDR1 MNHEY, CDR2 SVGAGI. V lost 6 bases to trimming and J lost 4 bases, with 16 bases between them. The CDR3 runs 15 residues. CDR3 bases: TGTGCCAGCAGCGCGGGGCCCGATGCCGGAAACACCATATATTTT. As protein: CASSAGPDAGNTIYF.

This chain joins TRBV5-8 and TRBJ1-6, with 8 bases aligning to TRBD1. The CDR3 spans 15 residues. Looked up from germline, CDR1 is SGHTS and CDR2 is YDEGEE. Losses at the gene ends were 4 bases for V and 1 base for J; bases not matched to a gene: 1. CDR3 residues: CASSTGGSYNSPLHF. The DNA for the CDR3 is TGTGCCAGCAGCACAGGGGGTTCCTATAATTCACCCCTCCACTTT.

The rearrangement uses TRBV5-1 and TRBJ2-5; 7 bases are a match to TRBD2. Germline lookup yields CDR1 SGHRS and CDR2 YFSETQ. With V trimmed by 0 bases and J by 5 bases, 19 bases remained unmatched. The CDR3 extends over 19 amino acids. The CDR3: CASSLDSQGLAGRGETQYF. In nucleotides, the CDR3 is TGCGCCAGCAGCTTGGATTCCCAGGGACTCGCGGGGCGGGGGGAGACCCAGTACTTC.

This clone was found once. CDR3: CASSLGTRTNYGYTF. The DNA of the CDR3 is TGTGCCAGTAGTTTAGGGACACGAACTAACTATGGCTACACCTTC. V and J are TRBV19 and TRBJ1-2; D perhaps matches TRBD1 (6 bases). This CDR3 is built from 15 residues. V dropped 5 bases and J dropped 0 bases, with 13 bases sitting between them. Looked up from germline, CDR1 is LNHDA and CDR2 is SQIVND (reference sequence).

The rearrangement links TRBV6-5 to TRBJ1-1, with 9 bases aligning to TRBD1. V lost 5 bases to trimming and J lost 6 bases; unmatched junction nucleotides: 7. Germline CDR1 and CDR2: MNHEY and SVGAGI. The CDR3 is 14 residues long. CDR3 loop: CASSQTGGVPEAFF. The CDR3 DNA follows: TGTGCCAGCAGTCAGACAGGGGGGGTCCCTGAAGCTTTCTTT.

J is TRBJ1-6 and V is TRBV19, with 7 bases fitting TRBD1. J was trimmed by 7 bases and V by 1 base; bases with no gene match: 10. This CDR3 has 17 residues. Looked up from germline, CDR1 is LNHDA and CDR2 is SQIVND (reference sequence). The CDR3 spells CASSIASSGTVNSPLHF. The DNA for the CDR3 is TGTGCCAGTAGTATAGCATCTTCCGGGACAGTGAATTCACCCCTCCACTTT.

The chain recombines TRBV7-2 with TRBJ1-3; D is uncertain. The CDR3 has 12 residues. The germline CDR1 and CDR2 sequences are SGHTA and FQGNSA. Trimming took 3 bases from V and 5 from J, leaving 5 bases between them. The DNA for the CDR3 is TGTGCCAGCAGCTTCTTTCGAAACACCATATATTTT. This encodes CASSFFRNTIYF.

The chain couples TRBV2 to TRBJ1-5; TRBD1 might be the D (5 bases). Germline CDR1 SNHLY, CDR2 FYNNEI. The V and J ends lost 5 bases and 3 bases respectively, with 11 bases between them. CDR3 size: 14 residues. Written as DNA, the CDR3 is TGTGCCAGCAGTTTTTCAGGGTCCAATCAGCCCCAGCATTTT. Amino acids: CASSFSGSNQPQHF.

This clone has only one observation. The rearrangement links TRBV7-3 to TRBJ1-1, with a tentative D call TRBD1 (5 bases). This CDR3 spans 15 amino acids. Germline V gene sequence: CDR1 SGHTA, CDR2 FQGTGA. Trimming shortened V by 0 bases and J by 0 bases, and 8 bases separated the two germline ends. The CDR3 DNA sequence: TGTGCCAGCAGCTTAACAGGGGATTTGAACACTGAAGCTTTCTTT. Protein: CASSLTGDLNTEAFF.

The V and J genes are TRBV3-1 (or the pseudogene TRBV3-2) and TRBJ2-1; D not certain. The V gene lost 0 bases and the J gene lost 6 bases, with 15 bases spanning the gap. Germline V CDR1 and CDR2: LGHDT, YNNKEL (reference sequence). This CDR3 has 16 residues. CDR3 sequence (DNA): TGTGCCAGCAGCCAAGATCGGGTAGCACGGGTCAATGAGCAGTTCTTC. This codes for CASSQDRVARVNEQFF.

Written as DNA, the CDR3 is TGTGCCAGCAGCACAGACACAGATACGCAGTATTTT. It is translated as CASSTDTDTQYF. J is TRBJ2-3 and V is TRBV5-4; D not certain. V gave up 4 bases and J gave up 2 bases, with 5 bases separating them. This CDR3 spans 12 amino acids. CDR1 and CDR2 (germline): SGHNT, YYREEE (reference sequence).

This clone was seen a single time. J is TRBJ2-5 and V is TRBV3-1 (or the pseudogene TRBV3-2), with TRBD1 matching over 8 bases. The CDR3 has 16 residues. Looked up from germline, CDR1 is LGHDT and CDR2 is YNNKEL (reference sequence). The J segment lost 5 bases and the V segment lost 7 bases, leaving 15 bases of the junction unmatched. The CDR3 DNA follows: TGTGCCAGCACCCGGGGAATCCAGGGGGCGCGGGAGACCCAGTACTTC. Protein sequence: CASTRGIQGARETQYF.

The chain couples TRBV21-1 to TRBJ2-1; the D call TRBD1 from the table was never checked on the DNA. TRBV21-1 is termed a pseudogene. The CDR3 consists of 13 residues. Written as DNA, the CDR3 is TGTGCCAACTCAGGCGTCACTTGGAATGAGCAGTTCTTC. Its translation: CANSGVTWNEQFF.

The gene calls are TRBV27 and TRBJ1-2; D is undetermined. CDR1 and CDR2 (germline): MNHEY, SMNVEV (reference sequence). Trimming took off 0 bases at V and 6 bases at J, with 8 bases between the two ends. This CDR3 region has 13 residues. This CDR3 reads CASSLSRLNGYTF. In DNA form, the CDR3 reads TGTGCCAGCAGTTTATCGAGGCTCAATGGCTACACCTTC.

Only a few counts were recorded for this clone. V is TRBV4-1 and J is TRBJ2-2; 9 bases are a match to TRBD1. V shed 3 bases, J shed 0 bases, and the junction held 5 bases outside the gene matches. The CDR3 runs 17 residues. Germline V gives CDR1 MGHRA, CDR2 YSYEKL. The chain's CDR3 is CASSHSQGAPNTGELFF. The CDR3 DNA reads TGCGCCAGCAGCCATTCACAGGGGGCACCGAACACCGGGGAGCTGTTTTTT.

To note about this clone: Different DNA sequences within this sample yield the same CDR3. The chain joins TRBV7-3 to TRBJ2-5; 9 nucleotides agree with TRBD2. The junction had 2 bases not matched to a gene; V was cut back by 2 bases and J by 4 bases. This CDR3 contains 14 residues. Germline CDR1 and CDR2: SGHTA and FQGTGA. CDR3 sequence (DNA): TGTGCCAGCAGCTTAGCGGGAGGGAGAGAGACCCAGTACTTC. Translated: CASSLAGGRETQYF.

The rearrangement uses TRBV12-3 or TRBV12-4 and TRBJ1-2, with TRBD1 matching over 9 bases. The CDR3 has 13 residues. V dropped 3 bases and J dropped 11; count of bases not matched to a gene: 7. The CDR3 reads CASSLTGGTRYTF. For the CDR3, the DNA is TGTGCCAGCAGTTTGACAGGGGGAACGAGGTACACCTTC.

This rearrangement joins TRBV7-9 to TRBJ2-1, with 7 bases aligning to TRBD1. V gave up 6 bases and J gave up 6 bases; unmatched junction bases: 8. From germline, CDR1 is SEHNR and CDR2 FQNEAQ (reference sequence). The CDR3 is 14 residues long. CDR3 in DNA: TGTGCCAGCAGAAACAGGGGTGCCCTCAATGAGCAGTTCTTC. It is translated as CASRNRGALNEQFF.